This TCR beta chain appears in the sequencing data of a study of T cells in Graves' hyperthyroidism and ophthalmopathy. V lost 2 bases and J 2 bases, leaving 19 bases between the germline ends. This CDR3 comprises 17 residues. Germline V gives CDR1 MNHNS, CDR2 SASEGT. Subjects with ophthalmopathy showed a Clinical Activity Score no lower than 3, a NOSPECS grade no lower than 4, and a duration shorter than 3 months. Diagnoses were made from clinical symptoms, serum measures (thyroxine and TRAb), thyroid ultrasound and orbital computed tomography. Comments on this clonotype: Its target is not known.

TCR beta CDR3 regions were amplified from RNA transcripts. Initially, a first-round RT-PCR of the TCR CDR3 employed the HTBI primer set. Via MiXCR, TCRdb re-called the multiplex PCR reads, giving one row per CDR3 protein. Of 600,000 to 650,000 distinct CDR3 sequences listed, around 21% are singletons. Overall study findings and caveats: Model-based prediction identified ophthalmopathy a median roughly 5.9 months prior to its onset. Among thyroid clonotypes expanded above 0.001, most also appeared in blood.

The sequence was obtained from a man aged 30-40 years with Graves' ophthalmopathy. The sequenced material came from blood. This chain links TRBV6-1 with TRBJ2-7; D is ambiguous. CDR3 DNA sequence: TGTGCCAGCAGTGAAAATAGTATGGGCGACATAGCCTACGAGCAGTACTTC. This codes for CASSENSMGDIAYEQYF.